This note documents a single TCR beta chain sequence. This sample is part of a study of blood T cell repertoires in COVID-19. Clones were read by immunoSEQ multiplex PCR, and TCRdb kept only the in-frame ones, dropping some. Seen here are fewer than 90,000 clones, approximately 80% observed once, and the top ten hold roughly 11%. The CDR3 is 18 residues long. V trimming: 0 bases; J trimming: 5 bases; junction bases outside the gene matches: 10. Germline CDR1 reads SGHTA; CDR2 reads FQGNSA. The chain recombines TRBV7-2 with TRBJ2-4; 10 positions agree with TRBD1. Specimen: peripheral blood. This clonotype originated in a man aged 45-60 years with acute or convalescent COVID-19. The CDR3 nucleotides read TGTGCCAGCAGCTTAGCGGGGAGACAGGGGGCGGGGGAAAACATTCAGTACTTC. It encodes CASSLAGRQGAGENIQYF.